The TCR beta chain described here comes from a study of OX40 agonist ivuxolimab in advanced cancers. Method: immunoSEQ multiplex PCR; TCRdb's copy keeps in-frame clones and lacks some. The sample lists under 70,000 clones, about 90% occurring once. This CDR3 is 14 amino acids long. Germline-derived CDR1 and CDR2 are KGHSH and LQKENI. The V end was cut by 3 bases, the J end by 0 bases, with 9 bases between. This rearrangement joins TRBV18 to TRBJ2-7; a possible D gene is TRBD1 (6 bases). Sequenced material: CD4+ or CD8+ T cells sorted from blood, taken in a trial of the OX40 agonist ivuxolimab. The sequence was obtained from an adult with an advanced solid tumor such as melanoma, head and neck, liver or kidney cancer. The CDR3 here is CASSPYRDSYEQYF. The CDR3 DNA reads as TGTGCCAGCTCACCTTACAGGGACTCCTACGAGCAGTACTTC.